Listed below are T cell receptor beta chains from one sample, sequenced in a study of CD8+ T cells in alopecia areata. TCRdb's copy holds only in-frame clones and misses some; the assay was immunoSEQ multiplex PCR. The repertoire consists of roughly 200,000 clones, with around two fifths occurring once and the leading ten covering around 3%. Sequenced here: CD4+ T cells sorted from blood, sampled between weeks 36 and 40, from a patient treated with tofacitinib. Receptor source: a human donor with alopecia areata. Each CDR3 is given without its conserved first and last residue. Only part of the rows carry a size: once, few, many, or a class if the clone is expanded.

len: 12; j_gene: TRBJ1-2; v_gene: TRBV27; abundance: few; CDR3aa: ASSLTGLSYGYT
len: 10; j_gene: TRBJ1-2; v_gene: TRBV29-1; abundance: NA; CDR3aa: SVGGTNYGYT
len: 15; j_gene: TRBJ2-7; v_gene: TRBV2; abundance: NA; CDR3aa: ASNPRNRDRGPYEQY
len: 13; j_gene: TRBJ2-3; v_gene: TRBV6-6; abundance: NA; CDR3aa: ASVDREGAGYTQY
len: 12; j_gene: TRBJ2-7; v_gene: TRBV29-1; abundance: NA; CDR3aa: SVLSGTQLYEQY
len: 11; j_gene: TRBJ2-7; v_gene: TRBV7-8; abundance: NA; CDR3aa: ASSQGTSYEQY
len: 12; j_gene: TRBJ2-7; v_gene: TRBV2; abundance: NA; CDR3aa: ASNLAGGPRQQY
len: 11; j_gene: TRBJ1-5; v_gene: TRBV30; abundance: NA; CDR3aa: AWTRDGNQPQH
len: 12; j_gene: TRBJ2-1; v_gene: TRBV30; abundance: NA; CDR3aa: ARARARGGSEQF
len: 12; j_gene: TRBJ2-1; v_gene: TRBV5-4; abundance: NA; CDR3aa: ASSSAGVTGEQF
len: 12; j_gene: TRBJ2-1; v_gene: TRBV10-3; abundance: NA; CDR3aa: AIKAGGSYNEQF
len: 16; j_gene: TRBJ2-6; v_gene: TRBV5-1; abundance: NA; CDR3aa: ASSPQVQGYSGANVLT
len: 13; j_gene: TRBJ2-1; v_gene: TRBV29-1; abundance: NA; CDR3aa: SVESQAGVRNEQF
len: 11; j_gene: TRBJ2-7; v_gene: TRBV5-8; abundance: NA; CDR3aa: ASSSRHSYEQY
len: 16; j_gene: TRBJ2-2; v_gene: TRBV7-2; abundance: NA; CDR3aa: ASSLWGQGFSDTGELF
len: 10; j_gene: TRBJ2-1; v_gene: TRBV29-1; abundance: NA; CDR3aa: SMISGGNEQF
len: 14; j_gene: TRBJ1-1; v_gene: TRBV5-1; abundance: NA; CDR3aa: ASSKRDSFMNTEAF
len: 13; j_gene: TRBJ2-1; v_gene: TRBV7-8; abundance: many; CDR3aa: ASTSSGAYYNEQF
len: 13; j_gene: TRBJ2-7; v_gene: TRBV27; abundance: NA; CDR3aa: ASSLTILGPYEQY
len: 12; j_gene: TRBJ2-4; v_gene: TRBV19; abundance: NA; CDR3aa: ASSMASGRNIQY
len: 13; j_gene: TRBJ2-5; v_gene: TRBV7-2; abundance: few; CDR3aa: ASSLSPQQQETQY
len: 13; j_gene: TRBJ2-6; v_gene: TRBV27; abundance: NA; CDR3aa: ASSLSGVGANVLT
len: 14; j_gene: TRBJ2-3; v_gene: TRBV27; abundance: NA; CDR3aa: ASSLSRPGGLRTQY
len: 11; j_gene: TRBJ1-4; v_gene: TRBV15; abundance: many; CDR3aa: ATSRDRGEKLF
len: 10; j_gene: TRBJ1-3; v_gene: TRBV29-1; abundance: NA; CDR3aa: SVETSRNTIY
len: 10; j_gene: TRBJ1-2; v_gene: TRBV6-1; abundance: NA; CDR3aa: ASSDQGNGYT
len: 9; j_gene: TRBJ2-4; v_gene: TRBV20-1; abundance: NA; CDR3aa: SAYWRNIQY
len: 12; j_gene: TRBJ2-5; v_gene: TRBV7-8; abundance: few; CDR3aa: ASSSGGGRETQY
len: 9; j_gene: TRBJ2-2; v_gene: TRBV29-1; abundance: NA; CDR3aa: SVAIPGELF
len: 13; j_gene: TRBJ2-1; v_gene: TRBV29-1; abundance: NA; CDR3aa: SVSPPASSYNEQF
len: 12; j_gene: TRBJ2-3; v_gene: TRBV5-1; abundance: NA; CDR3aa: ASSLDGRADTQY
len: 12; j_gene: TRBJ2-5; v_gene: TRBV28; abundance: NA; CDR3aa: ASSHPGTTKTQY
len: 12; j_gene: TRBJ2-7; v_gene: TRBV5-4; abundance: few; CDR3aa: ASSSLGRSYEQY
len: 14; j_gene: TRBJ1-2; v_gene: TRBV28; abundance: NA; CDR3aa: ASTPPDRSGGYGYT
len: 15; j_gene: TRBJ2-5; v_gene: TRBV19; abundance: few; CDR3aa: ASSIPNPTGIGETQY
len: 12; j_gene: TRBJ1-5; v_gene: TRBV5-6; abundance: NA; CDR3aa: ASSGQGLDQPQH
len: 12; j_gene: TRBJ1-1; v_gene: TRBV2; abundance: NA; CDR3aa: ASSDRGGNTEAF
len: 14; j_gene: TRBJ2-5; v_gene: TRBV7-9; abundance: NA; CDR3aa: ASSPRLAGQQETQY
len: 13; j_gene: TRBJ2-7; v_gene: TRBV6-6; abundance: NA; CDR3aa: ASSYLRGRGSEQY
len: 13; j_gene: TRBJ2-1; v_gene: TRBV9; abundance: NA; CDR3aa: ASSVTSGDYNEQF
len: 16; j_gene: TRBJ2-7; v_gene: TRBV7-2; abundance: few; CDR3aa: ASSSPSLAGTSGDEQY
len: 10; j_gene: TRBJ1-2; v_gene: TRBV30; abundance: NA; CDR3aa: AWSVTSRGYT
len: 12; j_gene: TRBJ2-5; v_gene: TRBV19; abundance: NA; CDR3aa: ASSIIQGGETQY
len: 10; j_gene: TRBJ1-1; v_gene: TRBV25-1; abundance: NA; CDR3aa: ASKWENTEAF
len: 16; j_gene: TRBJ2-3; v_gene: TRBV7-2; abundance: NA; CDR3aa: ASSPGLAGQTSTDTQY
len: 13; j_gene: TRBJ2-1; v_gene: TRBV30; abundance: few; CDR3aa: AWSLGLAAYNEQF
len: 16; j_gene: TRBJ2-7; v_gene: TRBV7-9; abundance: few; CDR3aa: ASSSRAGLAGEDYEQY
len: 16; j_gene: TRBJ2-1; v_gene: TRBV9; abundance: NA; CDR3aa: ASSVGKLRGPKDNEQF
len: 13; j_gene: TRBJ2-5; v_gene: TRBV7-2; abundance: few; CDR3aa: ASSLESPSGETQY
len: 13; j_gene: TRBJ2-2; v_gene: TRBV18; abundance: once; CDR3aa: ASSRGQANTGELF
len: 13; j_gene: TRBJ2-7; v_gene: TRBV30; abundance: few; CDR3aa: AWKRNRLSSYEQY
len: 13; j_gene: TRBJ2-3; v_gene: TRBV30; abundance: NA; CDR3aa: AWSVLSGRGDTQY
len: 13; j_gene: TRBJ2-7; v_gene: TRBV7-2; abundance: once; CDR3aa: ASSWTGDRSYEQY
len: 11; j_gene: TRBJ1-1; v_gene: TRBV7-2; abundance: few; CDR3aa: ASSFHFGGEAF
len: 13; j_gene: TRBJ2-7; v_gene: TRBV2; abundance: NA; CDR3aa: ASSETARAKGEQY
len: 12; j_gene: TRBJ2-2; v_gene: TRBV5-1; abundance: once; CDR3aa: ASSWDGITGELF
len: 12; j_gene: TRBJ1-1; v_gene: TRBV7-2; abundance: few; CDR3aa: ASSPTGGRTEAF
len: 13; j_gene: TRBJ2-5; v_gene: TRBV25-1; abundance: NA; CDR3aa: ASSALTGGDETQY
len: 10; j_gene: TRBJ2-7; v_gene: TRBV6-5; abundance: few; CDR3aa: ASSDLGLYQY
len: 13; j_gene: TRBJ2-7; v_gene: TRBV28; abundance: few; CDR3aa: ASSSRGSGAYEQY